This T cell receptor beta chain came from a study of shared clonotypes between healthy human individuals. Points from the study as a whole: Across four donors, naive CD4 shared 5% to 5.5%, naive CD8 under 4%, memory CD4 more than 2%, memory CD8 about 0.4%.

Germline CDR1 LGHNA, CDR2 YSLEER. Trimming cost V 0 bases and J 5 bases, with 13 bases left between them. The CDR3 is made up of 16 amino acids. This clone has only one observation. As yet, its antigen is unknown. Original methodology: ImmunoSEQ sequences covered only the junction and lacked quality scores; filtering therefore differed. Method: immunoSEQ multiplex PCR; TCRdb's copy keeps in-frame clones and lacks some. V and J calls and clone size come straight from that table; D and trimming were deduced from the DNA. The sample has around 2,000,000 clones; approximately 95% are singletons. Only CD45RO-negative cells positively selected for CCR7 counted as naive CD8 cells, so terminally differentiated effector memory CD45RA+ cells were excluded.

The chain carries TRBV4-3 and TRBJ1-4; possibly TRBD1 for D (5 bases). The specimen sequenced was naive CD8+ T cells sorted from blood. The sequence came from a man aged 18-30 years in good health. The CDR3: CASSQELDSENEKLFF. DNA of the CDR3: TGCGCCAGCAGCCAAGAGCTCGACAGTGAGAATGAAAAACTGTTTTTT.